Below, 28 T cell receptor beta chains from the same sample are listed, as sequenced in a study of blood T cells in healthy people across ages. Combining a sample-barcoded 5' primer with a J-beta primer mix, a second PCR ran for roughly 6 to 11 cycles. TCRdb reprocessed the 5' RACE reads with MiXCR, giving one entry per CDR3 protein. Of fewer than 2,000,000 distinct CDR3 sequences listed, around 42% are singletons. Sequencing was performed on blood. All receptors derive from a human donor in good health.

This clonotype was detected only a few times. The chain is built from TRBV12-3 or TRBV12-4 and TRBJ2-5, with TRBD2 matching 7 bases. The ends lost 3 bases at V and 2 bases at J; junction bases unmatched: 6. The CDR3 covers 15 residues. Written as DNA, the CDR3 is TGTGCCAGCAGTTTTCACCTGCGGGGGCAAGAGACCCAGTACTTC. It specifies CASSFHLRGQETQYF.

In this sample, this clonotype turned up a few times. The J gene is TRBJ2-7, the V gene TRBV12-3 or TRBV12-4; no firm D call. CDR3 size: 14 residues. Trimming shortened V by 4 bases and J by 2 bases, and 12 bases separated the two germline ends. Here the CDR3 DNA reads TGTGCCAGCAGTTCATCCTTCAAGACCTACGAGCAGTACTTC. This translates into CASSSSFKTYEQYF.

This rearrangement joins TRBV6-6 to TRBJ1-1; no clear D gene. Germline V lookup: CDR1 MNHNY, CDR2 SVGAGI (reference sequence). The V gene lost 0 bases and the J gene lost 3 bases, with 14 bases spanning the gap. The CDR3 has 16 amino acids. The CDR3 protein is CASSYSRRVADTEAFF. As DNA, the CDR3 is TGTGCCAGCAGTTACTCTAGGAGGGTCGCGGACACTGAAGCTTTCTTT.

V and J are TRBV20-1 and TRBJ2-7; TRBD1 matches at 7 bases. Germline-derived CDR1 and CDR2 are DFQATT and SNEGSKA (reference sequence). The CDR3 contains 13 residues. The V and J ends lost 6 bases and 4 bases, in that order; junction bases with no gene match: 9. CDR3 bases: TGCAGTGCCTGGATGGGACAGATATACGAGCAGTACTTC. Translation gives CSAWMGQIYEQYF.

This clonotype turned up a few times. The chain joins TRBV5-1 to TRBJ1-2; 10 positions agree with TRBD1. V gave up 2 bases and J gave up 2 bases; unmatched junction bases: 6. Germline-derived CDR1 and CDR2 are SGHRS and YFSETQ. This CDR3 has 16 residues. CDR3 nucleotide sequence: TGCGCCAGCAGCTTCGGGACAGGGGTAGCGAACTATGGCTACACCTTC. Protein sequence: CASSFGTGVANYGYTF.

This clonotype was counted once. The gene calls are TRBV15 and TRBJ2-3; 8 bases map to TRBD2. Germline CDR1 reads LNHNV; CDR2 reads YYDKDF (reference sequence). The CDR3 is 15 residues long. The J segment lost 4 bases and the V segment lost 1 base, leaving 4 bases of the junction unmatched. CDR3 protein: CATSRAGGPSDTQYF. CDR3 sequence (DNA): TGTGCCACCAGCAGAGCGGGGGGGCCGTCAGATACGCAGTATTTT.

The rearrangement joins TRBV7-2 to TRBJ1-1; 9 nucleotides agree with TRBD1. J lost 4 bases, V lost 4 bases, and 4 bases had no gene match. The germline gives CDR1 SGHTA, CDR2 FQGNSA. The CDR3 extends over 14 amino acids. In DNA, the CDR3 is TGTGCCAGCAGCTGGGGACAGGGAACCACTGAAGCTTTCTTT. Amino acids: CASSWGQGTTEAFF. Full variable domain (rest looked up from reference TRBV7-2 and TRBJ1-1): GAGVSQSPSNKVTEKGKDVELRCDPISGHTALYWYRQSLGQGLEFLIYFQGNSAPDKSGLPSDRFSAERTGGSVSTLTIQRTQQEDSAVYLCASSWGQGTTEAFFGQGTRLTVV.

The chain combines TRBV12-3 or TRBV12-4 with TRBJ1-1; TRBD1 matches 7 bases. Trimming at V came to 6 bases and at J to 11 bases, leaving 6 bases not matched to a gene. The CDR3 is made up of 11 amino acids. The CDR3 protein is CASSPDRRAFF. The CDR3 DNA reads TGTGCCAGCAGCCCGGACAGGAGGGCTTTCTTT.

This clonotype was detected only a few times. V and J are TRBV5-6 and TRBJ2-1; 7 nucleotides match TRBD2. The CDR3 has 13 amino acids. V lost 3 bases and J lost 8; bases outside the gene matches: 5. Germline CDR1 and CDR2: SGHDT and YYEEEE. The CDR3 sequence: CASSSYLADEQFF. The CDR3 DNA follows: TGTGCCAGCAGCTCATATCTAGCGGATGAGCAGTTCTTC. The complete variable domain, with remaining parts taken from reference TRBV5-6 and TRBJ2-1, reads DAGVTQSPTHLIKTRGQQVTLRCSPKSGHDTVSWYQQALGQGPQFIFQYYEEEERQRGNFPDRFSGHQFPNYSSELNVNALLLGDSALYLCASSSYLADEQFFGPGTRLTVL.

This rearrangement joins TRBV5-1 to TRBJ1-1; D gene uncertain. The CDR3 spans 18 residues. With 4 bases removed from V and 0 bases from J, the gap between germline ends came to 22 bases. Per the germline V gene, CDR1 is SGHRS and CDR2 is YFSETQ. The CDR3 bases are TGCGCCAGCAGCAATTTGGGTCCATGGCAGGCCATGAACACTGAAGCTTTCTTT. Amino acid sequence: CASSNLGPWQAMNTEAFF.

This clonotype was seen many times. CDR3 DNA: TGTGCCAGCAGCTTAAACAGGGCAGATACGCAGTATTTT. Its translation is CASSLNRADTQYF. The rearrangement links TRBV7-8 to TRBJ2-3; D might be TRBD1 (6 bases). The CDR3 loop spans 13 amino acids. CDR1 and CDR2 from the germline V gene are SGHVS and FQNEAQ. V was pared by 2 bases and J by 4 bases, with 7 bases between.

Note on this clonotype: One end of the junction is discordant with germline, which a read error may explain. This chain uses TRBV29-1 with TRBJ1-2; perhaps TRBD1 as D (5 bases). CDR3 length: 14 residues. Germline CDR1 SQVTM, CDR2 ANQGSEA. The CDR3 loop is CSVGGAAGNYGHTF. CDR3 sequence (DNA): TGCAGCGTTGGGGGTGCAGCAGGGAACTATGGCCACACCTTC.

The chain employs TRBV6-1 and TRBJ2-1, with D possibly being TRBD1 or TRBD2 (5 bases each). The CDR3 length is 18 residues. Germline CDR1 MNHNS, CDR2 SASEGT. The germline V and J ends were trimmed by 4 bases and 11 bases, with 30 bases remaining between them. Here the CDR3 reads CASSVGPLKGTQTGKQFF. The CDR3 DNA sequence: TGTGCCAGCAGTGTTGGCCCCCTAAAAGGGACCCAGACGGGTAAGCAGTTCTTC.

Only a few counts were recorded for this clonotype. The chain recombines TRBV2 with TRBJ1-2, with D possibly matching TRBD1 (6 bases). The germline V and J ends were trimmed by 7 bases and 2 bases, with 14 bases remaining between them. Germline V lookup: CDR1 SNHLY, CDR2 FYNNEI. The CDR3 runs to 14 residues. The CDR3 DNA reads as TGTGCCAGCATCCCAGGAACAGGGAACTATGGCTACACCTTC. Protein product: CASIPGTGNYGYTF.

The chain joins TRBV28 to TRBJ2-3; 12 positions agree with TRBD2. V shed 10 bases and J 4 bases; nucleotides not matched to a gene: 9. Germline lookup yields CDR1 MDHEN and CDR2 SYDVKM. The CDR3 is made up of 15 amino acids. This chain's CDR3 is CATELAGGRSDTQYF. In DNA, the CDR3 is TGTGCCACCGAACTAGCGGGGGGTAGATCAGATACGCAGTATTTT. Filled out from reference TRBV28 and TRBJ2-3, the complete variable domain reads DVKVTQSSRYLVKRTGEKVFLECVQDMDHENMFWYRQDPGLGLRLIYFSYDVKMKEKGDIPEGYSVSREKKERFSLILESASTNQTSMYLCATELAGGRSDTQYFGPGTRLTVL.

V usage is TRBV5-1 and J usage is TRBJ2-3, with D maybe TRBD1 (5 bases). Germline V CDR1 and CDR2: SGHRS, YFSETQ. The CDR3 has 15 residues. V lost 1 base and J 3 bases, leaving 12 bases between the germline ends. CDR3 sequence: CASSLITGDTDTQYF. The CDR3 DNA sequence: TGCGCCAGCAGCTTGATAACAGGAGATACAGATACGCAGTATTTT. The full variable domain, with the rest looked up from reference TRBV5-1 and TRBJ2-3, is KAGVTQTPRYLIKTRGQQVTLSCSPISGHRSVSWYQQTPGQGLQFLFEYFSETQRNKGNFPGRFSGRQFSNSRSEMNVSTLELGDSALYLCASSLITGDTDTQYFGPGTRLTVL.

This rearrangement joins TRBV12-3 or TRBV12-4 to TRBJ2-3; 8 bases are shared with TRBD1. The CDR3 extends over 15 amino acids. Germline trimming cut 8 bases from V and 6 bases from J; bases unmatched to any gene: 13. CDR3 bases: TGTGCCAGCGTCGCGACAGGGGTGGGCCCCGATACGCAGTATTTT. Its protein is CASVATGVGPDTQYF.

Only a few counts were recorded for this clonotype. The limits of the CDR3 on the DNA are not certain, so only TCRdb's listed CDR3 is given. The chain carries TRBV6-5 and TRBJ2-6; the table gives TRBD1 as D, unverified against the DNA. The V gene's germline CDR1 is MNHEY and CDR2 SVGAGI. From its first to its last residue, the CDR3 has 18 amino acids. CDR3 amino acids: CASSSPGQVGSGANVPTF.

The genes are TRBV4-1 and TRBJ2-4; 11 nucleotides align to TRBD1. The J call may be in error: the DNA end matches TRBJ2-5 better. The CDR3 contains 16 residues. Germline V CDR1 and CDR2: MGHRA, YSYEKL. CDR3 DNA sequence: TGCGCCAGCAGCCAAGGTGGACAGGGGGCGGGGGAGACCCAGTACTTC. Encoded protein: CASSQGGQGAGETQYF.

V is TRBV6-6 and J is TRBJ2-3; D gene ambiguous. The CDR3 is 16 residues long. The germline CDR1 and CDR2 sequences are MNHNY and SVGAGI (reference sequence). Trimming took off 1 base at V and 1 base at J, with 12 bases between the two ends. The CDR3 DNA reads TGTGCCAGCAGTTACTTTAGTTATCAGGGCACAGATACGCAGTATTTT. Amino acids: CASSYFSYQGTDTQYF.

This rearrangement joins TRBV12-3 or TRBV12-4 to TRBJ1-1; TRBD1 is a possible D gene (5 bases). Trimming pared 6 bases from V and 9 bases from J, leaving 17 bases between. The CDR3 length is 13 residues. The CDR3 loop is CASSLDGGGKAFF. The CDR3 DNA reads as TGTGCCAGCAGCCTGGACGGCGGGGGAAAAGCTTTCTTT.

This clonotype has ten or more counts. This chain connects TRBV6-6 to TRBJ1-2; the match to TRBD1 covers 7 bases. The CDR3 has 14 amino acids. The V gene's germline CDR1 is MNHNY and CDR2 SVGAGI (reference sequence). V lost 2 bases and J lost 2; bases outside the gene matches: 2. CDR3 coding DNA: TGTGCCAGCAGTTACGACAGGGCCAACTATGGCTACACCTTC. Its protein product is CASSYDRANYGYTF.

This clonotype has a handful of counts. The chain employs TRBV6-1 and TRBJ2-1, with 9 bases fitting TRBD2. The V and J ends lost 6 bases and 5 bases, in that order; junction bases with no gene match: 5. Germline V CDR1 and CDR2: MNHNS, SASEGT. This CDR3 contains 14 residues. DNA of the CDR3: TGTGCCAGCAGACAAGCGGGGGGTCACAATGAGCAGTTCTTC. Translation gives CASRQAGGHNEQFF.

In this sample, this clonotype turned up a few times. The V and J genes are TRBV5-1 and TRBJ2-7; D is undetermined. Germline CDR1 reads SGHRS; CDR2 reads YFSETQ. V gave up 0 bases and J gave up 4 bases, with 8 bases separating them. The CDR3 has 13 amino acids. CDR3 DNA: TGCGCCAGCAGCTTGGTTCCGCAATACGAGCAGTACTTC. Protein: CASSLVPQYEQYF.

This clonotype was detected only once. This CDR3 is CASSLAVAGGRHEQYF. Here the CDR3 DNA reads TGTGCCAGCAGCTTAGCGGTAGCGGGGGGGAGGCACGAGCAGTACTTC. V gene TRBV7-2 combines with J gene TRBJ2-7; 11 nucleotides agree with TRBD2. The CDR3 extends over 16 amino acids. The ends lost 0 bases at V and 5 bases at J; junction bases unmatched: 6. Germline assignment: CDR1 SGHTA and CDR2 FQGNSA.

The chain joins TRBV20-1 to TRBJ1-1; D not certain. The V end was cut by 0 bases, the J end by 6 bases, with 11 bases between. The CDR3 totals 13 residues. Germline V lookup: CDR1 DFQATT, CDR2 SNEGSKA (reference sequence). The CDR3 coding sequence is TGCAGTGCTAGAGATCCCAACGGGGCTGAAGCTTTCTTT. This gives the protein CSARDPNGAEAFF.

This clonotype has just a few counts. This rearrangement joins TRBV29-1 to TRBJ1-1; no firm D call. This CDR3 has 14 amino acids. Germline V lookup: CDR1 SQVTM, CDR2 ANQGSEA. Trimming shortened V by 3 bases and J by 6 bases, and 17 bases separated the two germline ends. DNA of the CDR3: TGCAGCGTTGAGCTACAGCGAAATGACGCTGAAGCTTTCTTT. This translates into CSVELQRNDAEAFF. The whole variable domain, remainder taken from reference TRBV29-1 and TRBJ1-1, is SAVISQKPSRDICQRGTSLTIQCQVDSQVTMMFWYRQQPGQSLTLIATANQGSEATYESGFVIDKFPISRPNLTFSTLTVSNMSPEDSSIYLCSVELQRNDAEAFFGQGTRLTVV.

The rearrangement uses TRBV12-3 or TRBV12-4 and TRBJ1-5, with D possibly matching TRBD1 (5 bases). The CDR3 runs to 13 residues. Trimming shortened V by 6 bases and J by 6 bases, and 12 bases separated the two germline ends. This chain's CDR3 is CASSMNGGQPQHF. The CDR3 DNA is TGTGCCAGCAGCATGAACGGGGGTCAGCCCCAGCATTTT.